This T cell receptor (beta chain) stems from a study of cytomegalovirus exposure and HLA in healthy donors. Study-wide results and limits: Most of the TCR beta V segments (in an earlier analysis) were productive either about 87% or about 30% of the time. Fewer than 200 TCR beta chains were listed as cytomegalovirus-associated.

Primers included in the PCR were 60 Vbeta and 13 Jbeta primers. Libraries were prepared by immunoSEQ multiplex PCR; TCRdb keeps only in-frame clonotypes and omits some of them. The data hold just over 200,000 clones, with 70% observed a single time. As regards this clone: The antigen is undetermined.

The V and J ends lost 4 bases and 4 bases respectively, with 8 bases between them. From germline, CDR1 is SQVTM and CDR2 ANQGSEA. The CDR3 is 12 amino acids. The V and J genes are TRBV29-1 and TRBJ2-1, with a weak D call TRBD2 (5 bases). The clonotype comes from a man between 40 and 49 years old in good health and CMV-seropositive. The sample comprised PBMCs. CDR3 sequence reads: CSVVEEYNEQFF. Written as DNA, the CDR3 is TGCAGCGTTGTGGAGGAGTACAATGAGCAGTTCTTC.